Following are 10 T cell receptor beta chains from one sample sequenced in a study of blood T cell repertoires in COVID-19 (dated by TCRdb to the early 2020s). Libraries came from the immunoSEQ multiplex PCR assay. TCRdb re-hosts the immuneACCESS table, in-frame sequences only. Its copies lack some clones; in the studies checked, an unresolved V gene accounts for under half of them, and the cause for the rest is not known. The sample data list a few hundred thousand clones, and nearly 90% of these were observed just once. Together, the top ten hold over 3.5% of the sample. The specimen sequenced was PBMCs or T cells enriched from blood (not recorded which). All receptors derive from a woman aged 18-29 years with acute COVID-19.

V and J are TRBV6-5 and TRBJ2-2, with D perhaps TRBD1 (6 bases). CDR3 length equals 14 residues. Germline assignment: CDR1 MNHEY and CDR2 SVGAGI. The V end lost 6 bases, the J end lost 3 bases, and 11 bases lay between the germline ends. The CDR3 nucleotides read TGTGCCAGCAGACAGGGAAAATACACCGGGGAGCTGTTTTTT. Its protein product is CASRQGKYTGELFF.

In this sample, this clone turned up a few times. Here the CDR3 reads CASSVEQELFF. DNA of the CDR3: TGTGCCAGCAGCGTAGAACAAGAGCTGTTTTTT. This chain connects TRBV9 to TRBJ2-2; no reliable D call. This CDR3 spans 11 amino acids. V was trimmed by 0 bases and J by 11 bases, leaving 5 bases between them. The germline CDR1 and CDR2 sequences are SGDLS and YYNGEE.

This clone has only one observation. The chain recombines TRBV7-9 with TRBJ1-1, with a weak D call TRBD1 (6 bases). Germline V gives CDR1 SEHNR, CDR2 FQNEAQ (reference sequence). CDR3 size: 14 residues. Trimming took 0 bases from V and 4 from J, leaving 9 bases between them. The DNA for the CDR3 is TGTGCCAGCAGCTTAGCCAGGGGTGGCACTGAAGCTTTCTTT. It encodes CASSLARGGTEAFF.

This clone was detected only once. The genes are TRBV19 and TRBJ1-2, with 8 bases aligning to TRBD1. The CDR3 contains 16 residues. With V trimmed by 5 bases and J by 8 bases, 16 bases remained unmatched. Germline values: CDR1 LNHDA, CDR2 SQIVND (reference sequence). The CDR3 DNA follows: TGTGCCAGTAGTTCCGAAGGGACAGGTTTCTATGTGGGCTACACCTTC. Translation: CASSSEGTGFYVGYTF.

In its sample, this clone was seen once. The gene calls are TRBV19 and TRBJ2-7, with 7 bases lining up with TRBD1. V lost 1 base and J lost 3; bases outside the gene matches: 0. Per the germline V gene, CDR1 is LNHDA and CDR2 is SQIVND (reference sequence). The CDR3 sequence is 13 residues long. CDR3 amino acids: CASSIAGGYEQYF. DNA of the CDR3: TGTGCCAGTAGTATAGCAGGGGGCTACGAGCAGTACTTC.

The chain recombines TRBV4-1 with TRBJ1-6, with TRBD1 matching over 8 bases. CDR1 and CDR2 (germline): MGHRA, YSYEKL. V dropped 4 bases and J dropped 5; count of bases not matched to a gene: 4. The CDR3 runs to 15 residues. CDR3 sequence reads: CASSPDRADNSPLHF. The CDR3 nucleotides read TGCGCCAGCAGCCCGGACAGGGCAGATAATTCACCCCTCCACTTT.

The CDR3 DNA follows: TGTGCCAGCAGTGGGCCCTGCAGGCAGCCCCAGCATTTT. Its protein product is CASSGPCRQPQHF. The V gene is TRBV6-4, the J gene TRBJ1-5; no clear D gene. CDR3 length: 13 amino acids. Trimming shortened V by 4 bases and J by 7 bases, and 11 bases separated the two germline ends. From germline, CDR1 is MRHNA and CDR2 SNTAGT.

The chain has TRBV5-1 and TRBJ2-3; TRBD1 might be the D (6 bases). The CDR3 consists of 13 residues. Germline CDR1 SGHRS, CDR2 YFSETQ. Deletions cut 3 bases from V and 4 bases from J, with 9 bases between. The CDR3 reads CASSSAGADTQYF. The CDR3, as DNA: TGCGCCAGCAGCTCGGCAGGGGCAGATACGCAGTATTTT.

The CDR3 DNA is TGTGCCAGCAGTGACCACCGACTAACACAGGGAATGCGCAATCAGCCCCAGCATTTT. It translates to CASSDHRLTQGMRNQPQHF. This chain joins TRBV6-4 and TRBJ1-5; TRBD1 might be the D (6 bases). CDR3 length: 19 residues. Trimming removed 2 bases from V and 2 bases from J, with 22 bases in between. Germline V gene data show CDR1 as MRHNA and CDR2 as SNTAGT.

This chain uses TRBV19 with TRBJ1-1; no clear D gene. V lost 3 bases and J 6 bases, leaving 11 bases between the germline ends. Germline lookup yields CDR1 LNHDA and CDR2 SQIVND (reference sequence). This CDR3 is 13 amino acids long. The CDR3 here is CASSIGEVAEAFF. CDR3 nucleotide sequence: TGTGCCAGTAGTATTGGAGAGGTAGCTGAAGCTTTCTTT.